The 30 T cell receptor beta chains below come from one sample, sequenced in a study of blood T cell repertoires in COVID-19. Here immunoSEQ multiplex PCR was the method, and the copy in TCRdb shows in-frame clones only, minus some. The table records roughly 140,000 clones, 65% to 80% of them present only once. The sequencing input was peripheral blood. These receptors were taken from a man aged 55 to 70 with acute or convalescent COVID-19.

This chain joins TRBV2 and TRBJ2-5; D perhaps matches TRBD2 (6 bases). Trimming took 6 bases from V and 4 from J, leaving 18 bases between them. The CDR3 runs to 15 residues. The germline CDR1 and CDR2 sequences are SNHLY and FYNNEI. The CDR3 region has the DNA TGTGCCAGCAGCGAGGGACTGTCTTCTTTAGAGACCCAGTACTTC. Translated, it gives CASSEGLSSLETQYF.

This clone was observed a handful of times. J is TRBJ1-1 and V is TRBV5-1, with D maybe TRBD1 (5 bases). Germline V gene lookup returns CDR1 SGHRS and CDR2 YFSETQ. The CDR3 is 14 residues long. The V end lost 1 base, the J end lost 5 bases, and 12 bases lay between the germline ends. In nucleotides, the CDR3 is TGCGCCAGCAGCTTGATAGGGGCCGGTACTGAAGCTTTCTTT. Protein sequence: CASSLIGAGTEAFF.

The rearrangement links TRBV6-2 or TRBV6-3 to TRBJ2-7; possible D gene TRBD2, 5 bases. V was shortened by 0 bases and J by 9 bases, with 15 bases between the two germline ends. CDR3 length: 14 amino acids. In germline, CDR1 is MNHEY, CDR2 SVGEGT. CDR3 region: CASSYSQPIGGQYF. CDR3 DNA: TGTGCCAGCAGTTACTCCCAACCCATCGGAGGGCAGTACTTC.

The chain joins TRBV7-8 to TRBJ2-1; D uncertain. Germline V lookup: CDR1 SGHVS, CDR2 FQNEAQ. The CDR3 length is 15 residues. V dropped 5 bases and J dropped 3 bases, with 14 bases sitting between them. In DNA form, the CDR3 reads TGTGCCAGCAGCCCCCAAGTCGGCGGCTACAATGAGCAGTTCTTC. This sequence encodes CASSPQVGGYNEQFF.

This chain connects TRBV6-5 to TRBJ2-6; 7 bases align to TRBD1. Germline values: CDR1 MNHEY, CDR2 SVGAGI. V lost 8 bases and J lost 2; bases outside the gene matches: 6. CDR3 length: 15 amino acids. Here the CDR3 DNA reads TGTGCCAGCGGACAAGACAGGGCTGGGGCCAACGTCCTGACTTTC. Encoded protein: CASGQDRAGANVLTF.

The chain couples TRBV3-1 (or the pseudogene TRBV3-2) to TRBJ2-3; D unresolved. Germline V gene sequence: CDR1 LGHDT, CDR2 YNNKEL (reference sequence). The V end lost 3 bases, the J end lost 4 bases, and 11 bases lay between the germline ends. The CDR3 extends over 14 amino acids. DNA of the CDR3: TGTGCCAGCAGCCAGAATGGTCGGGCAGATACGCAGTATTTT. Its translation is CASSQNGRADTQYF.

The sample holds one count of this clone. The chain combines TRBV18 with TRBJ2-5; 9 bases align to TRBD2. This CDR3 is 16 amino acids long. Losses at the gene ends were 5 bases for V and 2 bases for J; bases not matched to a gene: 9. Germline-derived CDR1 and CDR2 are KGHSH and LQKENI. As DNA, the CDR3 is TGTGCCAGCTCAACGTTAGCGGGAGTAAGACAAGAGACCCAGTACTTC. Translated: CASSTLAGVRQETQYF.

The DNA of the CDR3 is TGTGCCATCAGTGAGTCGGGGGGTGAAGCTTTCTTT. This sequence encodes CAISESGGEAFF. The V and J genes are TRBV10-3 and TRBJ1-1; D might be TRBD1 (5 bases). The ends were cut back, 0 bases at V and 7 bases at J, with 6 bases in the middle. The CDR3 runs 12 residues. CDR1 and CDR2 from the germline V gene are ENHRY and SYGVKD.

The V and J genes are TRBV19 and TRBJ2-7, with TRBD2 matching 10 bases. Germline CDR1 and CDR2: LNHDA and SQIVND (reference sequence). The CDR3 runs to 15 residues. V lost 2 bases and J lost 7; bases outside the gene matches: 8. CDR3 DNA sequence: TGTGCCAGTAGTATATTCGCTAGCGGGAGCGATGAGCAGTACTTC. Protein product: CASSIFASGSDEQYF.

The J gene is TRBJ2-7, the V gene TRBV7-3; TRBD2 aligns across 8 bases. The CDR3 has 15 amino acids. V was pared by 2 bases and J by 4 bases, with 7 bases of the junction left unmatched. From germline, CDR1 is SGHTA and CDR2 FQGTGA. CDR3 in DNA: TGTGCCAGCAGCTTACAAGCGGGAGAGGGTTACGAGCAGTACTTC. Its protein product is CASSLQAGEGYEQYF.

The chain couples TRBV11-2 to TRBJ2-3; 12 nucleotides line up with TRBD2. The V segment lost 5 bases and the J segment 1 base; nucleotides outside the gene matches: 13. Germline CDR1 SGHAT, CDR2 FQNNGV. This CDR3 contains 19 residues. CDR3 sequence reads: CASSQTGLAGGLGTDTQYF. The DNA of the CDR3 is TGTGCCAGCAGCCAAACCGGGCTAGCGGGAGGGCTTGGCACAGATACGCAGTATTTT.

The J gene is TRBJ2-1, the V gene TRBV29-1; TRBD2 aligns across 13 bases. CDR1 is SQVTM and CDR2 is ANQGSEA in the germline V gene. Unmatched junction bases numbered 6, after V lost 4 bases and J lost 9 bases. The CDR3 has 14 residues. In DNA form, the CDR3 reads TGCAGCGTTGGGACTAGCGGGAGAATGAGTGAGCAGTTCTTC. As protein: CSVGTSGRMSEQFF.

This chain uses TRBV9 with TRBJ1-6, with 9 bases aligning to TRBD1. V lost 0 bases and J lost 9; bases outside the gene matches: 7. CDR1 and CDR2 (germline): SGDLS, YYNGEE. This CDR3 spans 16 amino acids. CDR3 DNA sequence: TGTGCCAGCAGCGTAGACGGGGACAGGGCTCGTTCACCCCTCCACTTT. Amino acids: CASSVDGDRARSPLHF. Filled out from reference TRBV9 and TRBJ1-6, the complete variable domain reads DSGVTQTPKHLITATGQRVTLRCSPRSGDLSVYWYQQSLDQGLQFLIQYYNGEERAKGNILERFSAQQFPDLHSELNLSSLELGDSALYFCASSVDGDRARSPLHFGNGTRLTVT.

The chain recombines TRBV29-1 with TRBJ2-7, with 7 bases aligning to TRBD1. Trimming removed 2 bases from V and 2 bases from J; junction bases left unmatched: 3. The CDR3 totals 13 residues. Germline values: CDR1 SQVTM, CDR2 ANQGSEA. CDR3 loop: CSVETGVTYEQYF. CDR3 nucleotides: TGCAGCGTTGAAACAGGGGTCACCTACGAGCAGTACTTC.

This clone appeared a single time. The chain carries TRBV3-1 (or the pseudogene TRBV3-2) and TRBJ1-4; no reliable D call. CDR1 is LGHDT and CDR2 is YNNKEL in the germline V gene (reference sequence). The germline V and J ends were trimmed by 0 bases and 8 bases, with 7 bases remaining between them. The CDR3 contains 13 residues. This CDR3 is CASSQEGREKLFF. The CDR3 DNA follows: TGTGCCAGCAGCCAAGAGGGGAGGGAAAAACTGTTTTTT.

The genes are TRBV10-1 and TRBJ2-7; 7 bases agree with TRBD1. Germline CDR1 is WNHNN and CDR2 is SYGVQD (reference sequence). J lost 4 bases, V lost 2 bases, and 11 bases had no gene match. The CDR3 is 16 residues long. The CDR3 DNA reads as TGCGCCAGCAGTGAGAAACCGCGACAGGGTAGGTACGAGCAGTACTTC. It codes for CASSEKPRQGRYEQYF.

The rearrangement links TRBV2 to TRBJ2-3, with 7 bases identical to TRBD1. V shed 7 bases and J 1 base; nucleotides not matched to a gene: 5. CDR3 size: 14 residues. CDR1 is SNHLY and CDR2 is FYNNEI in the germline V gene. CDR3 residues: CASKGQLGTDTQYF. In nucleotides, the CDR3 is TGTGCCAGCAAGGGACAGCTGGGCACAGATACGCAGTATTTT.

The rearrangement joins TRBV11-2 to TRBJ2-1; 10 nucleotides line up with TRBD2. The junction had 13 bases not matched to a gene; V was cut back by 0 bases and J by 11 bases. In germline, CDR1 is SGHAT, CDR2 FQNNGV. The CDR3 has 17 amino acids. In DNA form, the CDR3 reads TGTGCCAGCAGCTTAGATCTCATGGCAGCGGGAGGGTCGAAGCAGTTCTTC. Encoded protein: CASSLDLMAAGGSKQFF.

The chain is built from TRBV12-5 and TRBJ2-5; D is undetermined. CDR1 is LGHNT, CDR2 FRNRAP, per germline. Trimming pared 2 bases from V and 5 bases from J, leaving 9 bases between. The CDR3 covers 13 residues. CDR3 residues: CASGLYPRETQYF. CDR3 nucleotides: TGTGCTAGTGGTTTGTACCCCCGGGAGACCCAGTACTTC.

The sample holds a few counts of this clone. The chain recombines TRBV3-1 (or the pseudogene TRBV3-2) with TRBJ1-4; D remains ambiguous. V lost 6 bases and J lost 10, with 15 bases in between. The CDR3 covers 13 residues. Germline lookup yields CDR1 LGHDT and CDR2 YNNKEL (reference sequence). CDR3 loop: CASSLGGSAKLFF. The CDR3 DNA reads TGTGCCAGCAGTTTGGGTGGGAGTGCAAAACTGTTTTTT.

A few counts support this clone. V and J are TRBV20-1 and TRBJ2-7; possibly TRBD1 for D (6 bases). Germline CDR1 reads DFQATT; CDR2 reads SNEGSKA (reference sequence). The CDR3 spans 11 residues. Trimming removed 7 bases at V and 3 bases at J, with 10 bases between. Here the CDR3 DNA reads TGCAGTGGAAGGACAGACTACGAGCAGTACTTC. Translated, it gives CSGRTDYEQYF.

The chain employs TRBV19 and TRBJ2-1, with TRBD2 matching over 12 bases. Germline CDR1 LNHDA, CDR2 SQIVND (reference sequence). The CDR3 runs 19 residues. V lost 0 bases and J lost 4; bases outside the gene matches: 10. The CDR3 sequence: CASSIDGWALAGGYNEQFF. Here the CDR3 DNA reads TGTGCCAGTAGTATAGATGGGTGGGCTCTAGCGGGAGGGTACAATGAGCAGTTCTTC.

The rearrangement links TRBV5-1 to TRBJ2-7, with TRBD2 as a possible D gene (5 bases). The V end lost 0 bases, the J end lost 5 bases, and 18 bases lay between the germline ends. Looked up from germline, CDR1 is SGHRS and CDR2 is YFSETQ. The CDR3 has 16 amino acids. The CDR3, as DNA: TGCGCCAGCAGCTTGGGGGGTTCGGGATCCAGCCACGAGCAGTACTTC. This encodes CASSLGGSGSSHEQYF.

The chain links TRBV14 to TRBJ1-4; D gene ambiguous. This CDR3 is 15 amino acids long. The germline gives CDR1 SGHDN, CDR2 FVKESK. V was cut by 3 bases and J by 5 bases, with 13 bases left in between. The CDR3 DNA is TGTGCCAGCAGCCATGGAGGGTCGGGGAATGAAAAACTGTTTTTT. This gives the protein CASSHGGSGNEKLFF. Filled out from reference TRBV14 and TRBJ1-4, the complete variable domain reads EAGVTQFPSHSVIEKGQTVTLRCDPISGHDNLYWYRRVMGKEIKFLLHFVKESKQDESGMPNNRFLAERTGGTYSTLKVQPAELEDSGVYFCASSHGGSGNEKLFFGSGTQLSVL.

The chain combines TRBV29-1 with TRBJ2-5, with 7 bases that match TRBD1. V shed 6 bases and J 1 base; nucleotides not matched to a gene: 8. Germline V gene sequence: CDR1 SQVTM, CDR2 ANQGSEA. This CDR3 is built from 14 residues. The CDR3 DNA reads TGCAGCGTGCCCGGGACAGTTATCCAAGAGACCCAGTACTTC. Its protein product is CSVPGTVIQETQYF.

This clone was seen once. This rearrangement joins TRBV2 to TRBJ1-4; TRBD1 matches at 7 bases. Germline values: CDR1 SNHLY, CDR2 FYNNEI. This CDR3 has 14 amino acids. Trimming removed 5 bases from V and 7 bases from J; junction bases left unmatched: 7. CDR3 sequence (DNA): TGTGCCAGCAGTCAGTTGGACAGGTTTGAAAAACTGTTTTTT. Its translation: CASSQLDRFEKLFF.

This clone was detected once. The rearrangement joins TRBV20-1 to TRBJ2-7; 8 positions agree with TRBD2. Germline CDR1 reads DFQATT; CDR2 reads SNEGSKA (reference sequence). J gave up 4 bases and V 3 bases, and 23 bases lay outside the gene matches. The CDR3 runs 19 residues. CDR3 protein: CSASRTPGGTSGVRYEQYF. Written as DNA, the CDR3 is TGCAGTGCTAGTCGAACTCCCGGAGGCACTAGCGGAGTGAGATACGAGCAGTACTTC.

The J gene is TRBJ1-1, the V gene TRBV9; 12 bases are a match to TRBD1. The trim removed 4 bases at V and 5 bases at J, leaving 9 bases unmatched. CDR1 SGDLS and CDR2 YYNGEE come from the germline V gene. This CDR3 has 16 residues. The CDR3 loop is CASSPPGQGALTEAFF. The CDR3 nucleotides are TGTGCCAGCAGCCCCCCGGGACAGGGGGCCCTGACTGAAGCTTTCTTT.

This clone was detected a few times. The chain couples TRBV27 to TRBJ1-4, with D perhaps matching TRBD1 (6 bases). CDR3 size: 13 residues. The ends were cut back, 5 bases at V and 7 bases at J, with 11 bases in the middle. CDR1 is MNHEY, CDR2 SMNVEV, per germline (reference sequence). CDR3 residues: CASSALRGEKLFF. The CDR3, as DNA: TGTGCCAGCAGTGCACTCAGGGGTGAAAAACTGTTTTTT.

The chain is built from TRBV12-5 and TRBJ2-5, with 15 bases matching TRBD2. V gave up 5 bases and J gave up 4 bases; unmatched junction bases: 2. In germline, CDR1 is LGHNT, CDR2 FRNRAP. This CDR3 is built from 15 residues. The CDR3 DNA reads TGTGCTAGTGGTCCGGGACTAGCGGGAGGAGAGACCCAGTACTTC. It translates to CASGPGLAGGETQYF.